This TCR beta chain was recorded in a study of blood T cell repertoires in COVID-19. Study summary: Specimens from acute and convalescent COVID-19 originated in the United States, Italy and Spain. From T cells, B-cell-depleted T cells, or PBMCs came the material, which was cDNA or gDNA.

The table lists this clone with a count of one. Per the study methods: The authors estimated nucleated cell counts from reference gene primer amplification. Assay: immunoSEQ multiplex PCR; the TCRdb copy retains only in-frame clones and omits some. V, J and clone size are taken as reported in that table, and D and trimming were inferred from the DNA itself. Among roughly 700,000 clones, about 90% were seen once, and the ten largest hold under 0.3%. This TCR was sampled from a young woman with acute or convalescent COVID-19. The sample consisted of peripheral blood.

The CDR3 DNA sequence: TGTGCCAGTAGTATGGGACAGATGAACACTGAAGCTTTCTTT. This encodes CASSMGQMNTEAFF. This rearrangement joins TRBV19 to TRBJ1-1; 7 positions match TRBD1. V gave up 3 bases and J gave up 0 bases; unmatched junction bases: 1. Germline assignment: CDR1 LNHDA and CDR2 SQIVND (reference sequence). The CDR3 sequence is 14 residues long.